This TCR beta chain was profiled in a study of control samples from healthy donors and cancer patients. Using immunoSEQ multiplex PCR, the repertoire was profiled, and TCRdb retains in-frame clones only, with some absent. In the table there are 150,000 or so clones, roughly 90% of which are singletons. Sequenced: blood. This sequence originates from a woman aged 25 to 45 in good health.

CDR3 loop: CASSFREASSYEQYF. The CDR3 nucleotides are TGTGCCAGCAGTTTCAGAGAGGCCAGCTCCTACGAGCAGTACTTC. This chain joins TRBV27 and TRBJ2-7; no clear D gene. This CDR3 contains 15 residues. V lost 3 bases and J 0 bases, leaving 12 bases between the germline ends. The V gene's germline CDR1 is MNHEY and CDR2 SMNVEV (reference sequence).